The 11 T cell receptor beta chains below come from one sample, sequenced in a study of shared clonotypes between healthy human individuals. The repertoire was sequenced with immunoSEQ multiplex PCR; TCRdb's copy has only in-frame clones and lacks some. The sample carries approximately 1.9 million clones, roughly 93% recorded once. Naivety among CD8 cells was defined by CD45RO negativity and positive CCR7 selection, thereby excluding terminally differentiated effector memory CD45RA+ cells. The sample taken for sequencing was naive CD8+ T cells from PBMCs. The receptors were sampled from a young man in good health. Some clones in this sample may be carry-over from other donors' samples.

The rearrangement joins TRBV27 to TRBJ1-2; D uncertain. V lost 5 bases to trimming and J lost 6 bases, with 16 bases between them. This CDR3 contains 14 residues. Per germline, CDR1 MNHEY and CDR2 SMNVEV (reference sequence). CDR3 amino acids: CASSPVRFLHGYTF. The CDR3 DNA sequence: TGTGCCAGCAGTCCGGTGAGGTTCCTCCATGGCTACACCTTC.

The chain combines TRBV19 with TRBJ2-7; possible D gene TRBD2, 6 bases. Looked up from germline, CDR1 is LNHDA and CDR2 is SQIVND (reference sequence). Trimming removed 4 bases from V and 6 bases from J, with 13 bases in between. The CDR3 is 13 residues long. CDR3 sequence (DNA): TGTGCCAGTAGTACCCGTATGGGAGGCGAGCAGTACTTC. Amino acid sequence: CASSTRMGGEQYF.

The V gene is TRBV4-1, the J gene TRBJ2-1, with 12 nucleotides matching TRBD1. The germline gives CDR1 MGHRA, CDR2 YSYEKL. CDR3 length: 15 residues. Trimming cost V 4 bases and J 7 bases; bases outside gene matches: 5. CDR3 region: CASSPRDRGQNEQFF. The CDR3 nucleotides are TGCGCCAGCAGCCCCAGGGACAGGGGGCAAAATGAGCAGTTCTTC.

The chain joins TRBV27 to TRBJ2-7; D perhaps matches TRBD2 (5 bases). The CDR3 has 13 residues. V lost 6 bases and J lost 4, with 13 bases in between. Germline CDR1 MNHEY, CDR2 SMNVEV (reference sequence). The CDR3 nucleotides read TGTGCCAGCAGACTACTAGTAAGTTACGAGCAGTACTTC. Its translation: CASRLLVSYEQYF.

This sequence joins TRBV7-8 and TRBJ2-1; 7 bases are a match to TRBD2. Germline trimming cut 4 bases from V and 5 bases from J; bases unmatched to any gene: 11. CDR1 is SGHVS, CDR2 FQNEAQ, per germline. The CDR3 length is 16 residues. CDR3: CASSWPREDSNNEQFF. CDR3 bases: TGTGCCAGCAGCTGGCCCCGGGAGGACTCTAACAATGAGCAGTTCTTC.

The chain links TRBV5-3 to TRBJ2-3; 11 nucleotides line up with TRBD2. TRBV5-3 is annotated as an ORF whose role is uncertain. This CDR3 is 19 amino acids long. The junction had 10 bases not matched to a gene; V was cut back by 1 base and J by 0 bases. The CDR3 region has the DNA TGTGCCAGAAGCTTGAGACTAGCGGGGCACTCAACTAGCACAGATACGCAGTATTTT. It is translated as CARSLRLAGHSTSTDTQYF.

This clone was detected once. The chain is built from TRBV9 and TRBJ2-3, with a tentative D call TRBD2 (6 bases). Trimming took 0 bases from V and 1 from J, leaving 12 bases between them. The CDR3 runs 16 residues. CDR1 and CDR2 from the germline V gene are SGDLS and YYNGEE. The CDR3 DNA is TGTGCCAGCAGCGTAGTGGGACTGGGCCGCACAGATACGCAGTATTTT. Translation gives CASSVVGLGRTDTQYF.

The chain has TRBV14 and TRBJ2-3; TRBD1 is a possible D gene (6 bases). The length of the CDR3 is 16 residues. The V gene lost 5 bases and the J gene lost 0 bases, with 15 bases spanning the gap. Germline CDR1 SGHDN, CDR2 FVKESK. The CDR3 sequence: CASSARDTLSTDTQYF. The DNA for the CDR3 is TGTGCCAGCAGCGCCCGGGACACCTTAAGCACAGATACGCAGTATTTT.

This chain uses TRBV7-9 with TRBJ2-5, with 7 bases identical to TRBD1. The better agreement between TRBJ2-7 and the DNA end casts doubt on the J call. Germline V gives CDR1 SEHNR, CDR2 FQNEAQ (reference sequence). CDR3 length equals 14 residues. The CDR3 here is CASSLGGNSYEQYF. The CDR3 DNA follows: TGTGCCAGCTCCCTAGGGGGCAACTCCTACGAGCAGTACTTC.

V gene TRBV2 combines with J gene TRBJ1-3; 8 bases match TRBD1. Germline assignment: CDR1 SNHLY and CDR2 FYNNEI. The CDR3 is 16 residues long. Trimming took 6 bases from V and 4 from J; bases not matched to a gene: 11. This CDR3 reads CASRAATGVLGNTIYF. Written as DNA, the CDR3 is TGTGCCAGCAGGGCCGCGACAGGGGTGTTAGGAAACACCATATATTTT.

This chain links TRBV15 with TRBJ1-1, with D perhaps matching TRBD1 (5 bases). Germline V CDR1 and CDR2: LNHNV, YYDKDF (reference sequence). V was clipped by 1 base and J by 0 bases, with 15 bases between them. CDR3 length: 17 amino acids. The CDR3 nucleotides are TGTGCCACCAGCAGAGGGGCAGGGCAGGGTTTGAACACTGAAGCTTTCTTT. It encodes CATSRGAGQGLNTEAFF.